The sequence of this T cell receptor beta chain was determined in a study of T cells after yellow fever vaccination (dated by TCRdb to between 2018 and 2021). For the wider study: Libraries from fractions with low cell numbers were prepared with the SMART-Seq v4 Ultra Low Input RNA kit. Two healthy male donors made up the cohort, one aged 18 to 29 years and the other aged 30 to 39 years. To follow T-cell clones before and after both primary and booster YFV17D yellow fever vaccination, bulk TCR alpha and beta repertoires underwent longitudinal sequencing. Blood samples were taken at several timepoints before and after primary and secondary immunization, and bulk PBMC replicates and cell subsets were isolated.

The meaning of the sample's treatment or condition label: live attenuated yellow fever vaccine strain. PBMCs were isolated from peripheral blood using a standard Ficoll-Paque protocol. CD4 and CD8 T-cell fractions were isolated with Dynabeads CD4 and CD8 positive selection kits. TriZol was used to extract RNA from bulk PBMCs, from CD4 and CD8 fractions, and from dextramer-positive and dextramer-negative fractions. Paper-wide results and their limitations: Computational filtering was needed because FACS-sorted repertoires could contain abundant contaminating clonotypes from the bulk population. The secondary T-cell response was weaker than the primary response but faster, peaking on day 5 instead of day 15. After the booster, most of the clones that had expanded following primary vaccination were detected again (approximately 96% of CD4 and around nine tenths of CD8), which suggests that memory was broadly maintained. A small share of clonotypes occurred in both CD4 and CD8 compartments, likely arising from convergent recombination. The study included only a couple of donors, which limits how far the findings can be generalized.

Per the germline V gene, SGHRS is the CDR1 and YFSETQ is the CDR2. V is shortened by 0 bases, J by 2 bases, and the region joining them spans 6 bases. The CDR3 runs 14 residues from the cysteine to the phenylalanine. The only DNA kept is the CDR3, 42 bases in frame from the first base. TCR cDNA was made using 5'RACE template switching, a step that added a universal primer site and unique molecular identifiers. cDNA synthesis was primed from both the TCR alpha and TCR beta constant segments. Two PCR steps were used to amplify libraries, with sample barcodes and sequencing adapters being added in the second step. Sequencing of libraries was done on Illumina HiSeq 2500 (2x100 bp) or NovaSeq (2x150 bp). The study's own analysis went as follows. MIGEC handled demultiplexing of reads and collapsing into UMI consensus sequences, while MiXCR performed V(D)J alignment. Clonotypes responding to the vaccine were identified with edgeR on replicate PBMC samples, with the criteria of FDR below 0.01 and a log2 fold change above 5 up to day 15. Each bulk clonotype was labeled CD4 or CD8 based on which sequenced repertoire, CD4 or CD8, contained the clonotype at higher abundance. TCRdb's own reprocessing of the public reads used fastp at Q25 and MiXCR and kept productive beta chains. Here each entry gathers all rows of one CDR3 protein and keeps the most common genes and DNA. TCRdb, rather than the study authors, made the V and J calls. Within this sample are more than 55,000 distinct CDR3 sequences, with less than 8.5% of them counted one time only. The biggest ten clones account for 36% of the sample.

This clonotype was seen at least ten times. Its antigen specificity is not known. Base qualities are not recorded, but no much larger clone differs from it by a single base. The receptor was derived from a man younger than 40 who received the YFV17D yellow fever vaccine. Source: CD8+ T cells sorted from PBMCs, taken 15 days after the yellow fever booster vaccination. Here the chain combines TRBV5-1 and TRBJ2-1; no D gene is confidently identified. The CDR3 has the sequence CASSLDVPYNEQFF. Read as DNA, the sequence is TGCGCCAGCAGCTTGGATGTACCCTACAATGAGCAGTTCTTC.